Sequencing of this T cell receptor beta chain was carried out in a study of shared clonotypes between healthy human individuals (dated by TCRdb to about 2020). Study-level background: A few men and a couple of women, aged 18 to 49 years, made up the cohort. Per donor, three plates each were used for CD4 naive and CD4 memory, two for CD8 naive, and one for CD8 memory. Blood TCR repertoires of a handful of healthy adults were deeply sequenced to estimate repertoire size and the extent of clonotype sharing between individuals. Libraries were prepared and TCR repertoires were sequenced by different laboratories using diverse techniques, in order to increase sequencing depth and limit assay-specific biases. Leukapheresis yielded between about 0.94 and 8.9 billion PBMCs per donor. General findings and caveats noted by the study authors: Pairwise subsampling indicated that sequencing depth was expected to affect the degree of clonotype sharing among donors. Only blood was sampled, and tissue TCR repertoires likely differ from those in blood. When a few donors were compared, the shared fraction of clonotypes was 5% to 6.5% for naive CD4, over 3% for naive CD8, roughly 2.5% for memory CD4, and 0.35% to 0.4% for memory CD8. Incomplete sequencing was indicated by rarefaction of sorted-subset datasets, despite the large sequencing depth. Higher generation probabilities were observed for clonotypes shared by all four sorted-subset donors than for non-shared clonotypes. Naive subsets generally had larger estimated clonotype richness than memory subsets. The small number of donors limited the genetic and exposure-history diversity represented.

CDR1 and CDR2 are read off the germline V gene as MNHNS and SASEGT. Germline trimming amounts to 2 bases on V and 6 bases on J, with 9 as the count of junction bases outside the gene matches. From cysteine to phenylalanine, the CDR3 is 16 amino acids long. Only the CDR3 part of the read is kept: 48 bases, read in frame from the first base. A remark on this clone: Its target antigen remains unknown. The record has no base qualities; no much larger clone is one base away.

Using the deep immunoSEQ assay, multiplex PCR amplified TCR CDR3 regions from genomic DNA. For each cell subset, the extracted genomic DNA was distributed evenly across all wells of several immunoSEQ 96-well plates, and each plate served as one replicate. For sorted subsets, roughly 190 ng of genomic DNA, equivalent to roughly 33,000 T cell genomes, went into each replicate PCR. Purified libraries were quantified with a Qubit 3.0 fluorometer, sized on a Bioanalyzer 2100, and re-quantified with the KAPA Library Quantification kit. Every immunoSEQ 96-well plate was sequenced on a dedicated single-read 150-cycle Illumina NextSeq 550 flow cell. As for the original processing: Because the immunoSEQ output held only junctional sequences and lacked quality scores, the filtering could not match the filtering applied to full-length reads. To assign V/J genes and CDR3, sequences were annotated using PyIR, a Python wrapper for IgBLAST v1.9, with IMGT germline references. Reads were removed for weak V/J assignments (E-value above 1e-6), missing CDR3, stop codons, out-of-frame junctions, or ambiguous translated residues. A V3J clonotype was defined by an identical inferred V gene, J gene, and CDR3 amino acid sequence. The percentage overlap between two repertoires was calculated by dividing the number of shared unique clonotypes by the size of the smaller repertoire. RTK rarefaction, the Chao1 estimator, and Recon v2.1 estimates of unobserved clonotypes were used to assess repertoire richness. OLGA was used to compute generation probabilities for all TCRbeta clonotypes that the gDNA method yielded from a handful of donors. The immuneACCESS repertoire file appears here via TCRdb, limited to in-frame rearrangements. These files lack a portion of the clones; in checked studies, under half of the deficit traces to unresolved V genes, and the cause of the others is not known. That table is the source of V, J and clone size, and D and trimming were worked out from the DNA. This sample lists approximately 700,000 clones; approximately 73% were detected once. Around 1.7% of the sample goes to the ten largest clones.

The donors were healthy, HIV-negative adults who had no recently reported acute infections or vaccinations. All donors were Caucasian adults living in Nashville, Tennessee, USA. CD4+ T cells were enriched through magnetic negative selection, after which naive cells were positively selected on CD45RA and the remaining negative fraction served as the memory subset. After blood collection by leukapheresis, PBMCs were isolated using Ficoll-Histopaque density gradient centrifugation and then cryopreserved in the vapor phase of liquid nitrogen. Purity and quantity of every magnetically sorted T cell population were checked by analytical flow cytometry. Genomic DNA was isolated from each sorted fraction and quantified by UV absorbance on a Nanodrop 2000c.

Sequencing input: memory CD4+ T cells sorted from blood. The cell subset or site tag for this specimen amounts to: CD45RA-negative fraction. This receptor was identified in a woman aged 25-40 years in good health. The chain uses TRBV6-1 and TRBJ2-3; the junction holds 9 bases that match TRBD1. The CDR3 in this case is CASSEQGGQGGDTQYF. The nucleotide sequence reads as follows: TGTGCCAGCAGTGAACAAGGGGGACAGGGTGGGGATACGCAGTATTTT.